The rows below give T cell receptor beta chains drawn from one sample of a study of Tregs in tolerant kidney transplant recipients. TCRdb keeps only in-frame clones here, not all; method: immunoSEQ multiplex PCR. This sample has tens of thousands of clones, with roughly 91% found just once. The sample was CD4+ T cells from blood, taken before the transplant. These receptors all stem from a human donor who received a combined kidney and bone marrow transplant. Each CDR3 is given with its conserved first and last residue. The D gene is left open where the match is weak. Only some rows state a clone size, as once, few, many or a class for expanded clones.

V	length	D	size	J	CDR3	DNA
TRBV28	12	NA	NA	TRBJ1-2	CASSFSLYGYTF	TGTGCCAGCAGTTTTTCACTCTATGGCTACACCTTC
TRBV28	15	NA	NA	TRBJ2-7	CASSLSGTPAYEQYF	TGTGCCAGCAGTTTATCCGGGACACCAGCCTACGAGCAGTACTTC
TRBV6-5	15	NA	NA	TRBJ1-1	CASSYGQGLGTEAFF	TGTGCCAGCAGTTACGGGCAGGGGCTCGGGACTGAAGCTTTCTTT
TRBV7-2	17	TRBD2	once	TRBJ2-5	CASSPPGLAGGQETQYF	TGTGCCAGCAGCCCCCCGGGACTAGCGGGAGGGCAAGAGACCCAGTACTTC
TRBV7-2	14	NA	NA	TRBJ1-2	CASSLEGRVRGYTF	TGTGCCAGCAGCTTAGAGGGCAGGGTTCGCGGCTACACCTTC
TRBV29-1	14	NA	NA	TRBJ2-5	CSAQGLRGQETQYF	TGCAGCGCTCAGGGCTTGAGGGGGCAAGAGACCCAGTACTTC
TRBV4-1	14	NA	NA	TRBJ2-3	CASSSYPAPDTQYF	TGCGCCAGCAGCTCCTACCCAGCGCCAGATACGCAGTATTTT
TRBV9	15	NA	NA	TRBJ2-5	CASSVAMGALETQYF	TGTGCCAGCAGCGTAGCAATGGGGGCTCTAGAGACCCAGTACTTC
TRBV7-8	11	NA	NA	TRBJ2-2	CAVSLTGELFF	TGTGCCGTATCCCTCACCGGGGAGCTGTTTTTT
TRBV6-5	12	TRBD1	NA	TRBJ2-7	CASRKGGGEQYF	TGTGCCAGCAGGAAAGGGGGCGGCGAGCAGTACTTC
TRBV5-1	15	NA	NA	TRBJ2-1	CASSLAVSSYNEQFF	TGCGCCAGCAGCTTAGCGGTGAGCTCCTACAATGAGCAGTTCTTC
TRBV25-1	18	NA	once	TRBJ1-4	CASSGAHRGAITNEKLFF	TGTGCCAGCAGTGGGGCCCATCGGGGGGCGATAACTAATGAAAAACTGTTTTTT
TRBV2	11	NA	NA	TRBJ2-3	CASSSTDTQYF	TGTGCCAGTTCTAGCACAGATACGCAGTATTTT
TRBV18	14	TRBD1	few	TRBJ2-7	CASSPGTGSAEQYF	TGTGCCAGCTCACCGGGGACAGGGTCCGCCGAGCAGTACTTC
TRBV27	15	TRBD1	NA	TRBJ2-3	CASSHGQGKTDTQYF	TGTGCCAGCAGTCATGGACAGGGGAAGACAGATACGCAGTATTTT
TRBV10-3	16	TRBD2	NA	TRBJ2-1	CAITTGLAGEFNEQFF	TGTGCCATCACCACTGGACTAGCGGGAGAATTCAATGAGCAGTTCTTC
TRBV29-1	12	TRBD2	once	TRBJ2-1	CSAGTSGDEQFF	TGCAGCGCAGGGACTAGCGGCGATGAGCAGTTCTTC
TRBV13	15	NA	NA	TRBJ1-3	CASSYEPGSGNTIYF	TGTGCCAGCAGCTATGAACCGGGGTCTGGAAACACCATATATTTT
TRBV7-2	15	TRBD1	once	TRBJ2-7	CASSPYGTALYEQYF	TGTGCCAGCAGCCCTTACGGGACAGCGCTCTACGAGCAGTACTTC
TRBV6-5	15	NA	NA	TRBJ2-6	CASHTPGAGANVLTF	TGTGCCAGCCATACCCCGGGGGCTGGGGCCAACGTCCTGACTTTC
TRBV19	14	NA	NA	TRBJ1-1	CASSAGGGRTEAFF	TGTGCCAGTAGCGCTGGGGGGGGCAGGACTGAAGCTTTCTTT
TRBV4-1	13	TRBD2	NA	TRBJ2-1	CASSQLAGPKLFF	TGCGCCAGCAGCCAACTAGCGGGGCCAAAGCTGTTCTTC
TRBV13	18	TRBD2	NA	TRBJ2-1	CASSWRPAGTSVYNEQFF	TGTGCCAGCAGCTGGCGGCCCGCCGGGACTAGCGTTTACAATGAGCAGTTCTTC
TRBV5-1	15	NA	NA	TRBJ1-1	CASSSGGGPNTEAFF	TGCGCCAGCAGCTCTGGCGGGGGGCCGAACACTGAAGCTTTCTTT
TRBV28	15	TRBD1	NA	TRBJ2-7	CASSARTGQPYEQYF	TGTGCCAGCAGTGCCCGGACAGGGCAGCCCTACGAGCAGTACTTC